Following are 20 T cell receptor beta chains from one sample sequenced in a study of glioma-infiltrating T cells after dendritic cell vaccination. Only in-frame clones appear in the TCRdb table, and some are missing; sequencing was by immunoSEQ multiplex PCR. The table has fewer than 75,000 clones, 81% seen once; the top ten hold approximately 7.9%. The sequences come from blood, collected before dendritic cell vaccination. These receptors were taken from a human donor with glioblastoma.

This clone was seen once. The chain recombines TRBV30 with TRBJ2-1; 10 bases are shared with TRBD1. Germline assignment: CDR1 GTSNPN and CDR2 SVGIG (reference sequence). Trimming at V came to 2 bases and at J to 10 bases, leaving 11 bases not matched to a gene. The CDR3 is 15 amino acids. The CDR3 bases are TGTGCCTGGAGTACAACCGGGACAGGGGTGAAGGAGCAGTTCTTC. Its protein is CAWSTTGTGVKEQFF.

This chain links TRBV5-6 with TRBJ1-2; TRBD1 is a possible D gene (6 bases). CDR3 length: 18 amino acids. Trimming removed 0 bases at V and 3 bases at J, with 21 bases between. Germline CDR1 SGHDT, CDR2 YYEEEE. The CDR3, as DNA: TGTGCCAGCAGCTTGGGTGGCAGGGGACCTCAAATATACTATGGCTACACCTTC. Its translation is CASSLGGRGPQIYYGYTF.

The genes are TRBV11-2 and TRBJ1-1; 7 nucleotides align to TRBD1. The CDR3 consists of 13 residues. Losses at the gene ends were 3 bases for V and 8 bases for J; bases not matched to a gene: 6. Germline-derived CDR1 and CDR2 are SGHAT and FQNNGV. The CDR3 DNA reads TGTGCCAGCAGCTTGCAGACAGGGTTGGAAGCTTTCTTT. Encoded protein: CASSLQTGLEAFF.

The chain couples TRBV5-1 to TRBJ1-6, with 7 bases identical to TRBD1. Germline CDR1 and CDR2: SGHRS and YFSETQ. There are 15 residues in the CDR3. V lost 3 bases to trimming and J lost 7 bases; unmatched junction nucleotides: 7. As DNA, the CDR3 is TGCGCCAGCAGCTACGGGACAGTTGGGAATTCACCCCTCCACTTT. It encodes CASSYGTVGNSPLHF. The entire variable domain, with the rest obtained from reference TRBV5-1 and TRBJ1-6, is as follows: KAGVTQTPRYLIKTRGQQVTLSCSPISGHRSVSWYQQTPGQGLQFLFEYFSETQRNKGNFPGRFSGRQFSNSRSEMNVSTLELGDSALYLCASSYGTVGNSPLHFGNGTRLTVT.

This clone was seen only a few times. The chain combines TRBV7-6 with TRBJ2-5; no clear D. V dropped 8 bases and J dropped 4 bases, with 14 bases sitting between them. Per germline, CDR1 SGHVS and CDR2 FNYEAQ. The CDR3 is made up of 13 amino acids. The CDR3 DNA reads as TGTGCCAGCTCGGAGCGACCCTTAGAGACCCAGTACTTC. Its translation is CASSERPLETQYF.

The chain is built from TRBV5-1 and TRBJ1-2; weak D call: TRBD1 (6 bases). Germline CDR1 reads SGHRS; CDR2 reads YFSETQ. CDR3 length equals 14 residues. With 4 bases removed from V and 8 bases from J, the gap between germline ends came to 18 bases. CDR3 in amino acids: CASSAGGGAGGYTF. CDR3 sequence (DNA): TGCGCCAGCAGCGCGGGAGGGGGGGCAGGAGGCTACACCTTC.

DNA of the CDR3: TGCGCCAGCAGCCAATGGTTCGCAGGGAATAGCAATCAGCCCCAGCATTTT. Its protein is CASSQWFAGNSNQPQHF. The V gene is TRBV4-1, the J gene TRBJ1-5; the D gene is possibly TRBD1 (5 bases). Between the trimmed V and J ends, which lost 2 bases and 0 bases, there was a span of 14 bases. Germline CDR1 and CDR2: MGHRA and YSYEKL. The CDR3 spans 17 residues.

J is TRBJ2-1 and V is TRBV5-1; 7 bases agree with TRBD2. This CDR3 is 15 amino acids long. V lost 6 bases to trimming and J lost 3 bases; unmatched junction nucleotides: 9. Looked up from germline, CDR1 is SGHRS and CDR2 is YFSETQ. CDR3 nucleotides: TGCGCCAGCACCCCGGGGGGTTCGGTCTACAATGAGCAGTTCTTC. Translating gives CASTPGGSVYNEQFF.

This rearrangement joins TRBV9 to TRBJ2-3; 10 bases line up with TRBD2. CDR1 is SGDLS, CDR2 YYNGEE, per germline. With 2 bases clipped from V and 10 bases from J, the junction kept 7 bases outside the gene matches. This CDR3 contains 14 residues. CDR3 region: CASSVSGGAGPQYF. CDR3 nucleotide sequence: TGTGCCAGCAGCGTCAGCGGGGGGGCGGGTCCGCAGTATTTT.

CDR3 in amino acids: CASSQETGSSGNTIYF. CDR3 DNA sequence: TGTGCCAGCTCACAAGAAACAGGGAGCTCTGGAAACACCATATATTTT. The chain combines TRBV18 with TRBJ1-3; TRBD1 is a possible D gene (6 bases). V dropped 4 bases and J dropped 0 bases, with 13 bases sitting between them. This CDR3 has 16 amino acids. Germline assignment: CDR1 KGHSH and CDR2 LQKENI.

The CDR3 DNA reads TGTGCCAGCTCACCCGAGGACACGGCCTACGAGCAGTACTTC. It specifies CASSPEDTAYEQYF. The chain has TRBV18 and TRBJ2-7, with D perhaps TRBD1 (5 bases). The CDR3 length is 14 residues. The V gene's germline CDR1 is KGHSH and CDR2 LQKENI. V was shortened by 3 bases and J by 2 bases, with 11 bases between the two germline ends. The full variable domain, with the rest looked up from reference TRBV18 and TRBJ2-7, is NAGVMQNPRHLVRRRGQEARLRCSPMKGHSHVYWYRQLPEEGLKFMVYLQKENIIDESGMPKERFSAEFPKEGPSILRIQQVVRGDSAAYFCASSPEDTAYEQYFGPGTRLTVT.

The chain is built from TRBV29-1 and TRBJ1-2, with D possibly being TRBD1 (5 bases). CDR3 length: 13 residues. CDR1 is SQVTM, CDR2 ANQGSEA, per germline. Trimming pared 5 bases from V and 7 bases from J, leaving 17 bases between. CDR3 residues: CSVMEGPAIGYTF. The CDR3 nucleotides read TGCAGCGTTATGGAGGGGCCGGCGATTGGCTACACCTTC.

Turning to this clone: This sample also contains other DNA sequences that code for the same CDR3. The genes are TRBV7-9 and TRBJ2-2; 10 nucleotides agree with TRBD2. With 6 bases clipped from V and 7 bases from J, the junction kept 8 bases outside the gene matches. The germline gives CDR1 SEHNR, CDR2 FQNEAQ (reference sequence). This CDR3 is 15 amino acids long. CDR3 residues: CASSRSGGTDGELFF. The CDR3 region has the DNA TGTGCCAGCAGTCGTAGCGGGGGGACGGACGGGGAGCTGTTTTTT.

This chain uses TRBV4-1 with TRBJ2-7, with a weak D call TRBD1 (7 bases). This CDR3 contains 15 residues. The germline V gene encodes CDR1 MGHRA and CDR2 YSYEKL. V was trimmed by 3 bases and J by 2 bases, leaving 14 bases between them. The CDR3 nucleotides are TGCGCCAGCAGCCAGCCGGGACAGCGGGCCTACGAGCAGTACTTC. It codes for CASSQPGQRAYEQYF.

The chain combines TRBV7-6 with TRBJ2-7, with D possibly matching TRBD2 (6 bases). V lost 1 base, J lost 2 bases, and 12 bases lay in between. The germline V gene encodes CDR1 SGHVS and CDR2 FNYEAQ. The CDR3 length is 15 residues. CDR3 amino acids: CASSLGQGGAYEQYF. The DNA for the CDR3 is TGTGCCAGCAGCTTAGGGCAGGGAGGAGCCTACGAGCAGTACTTC.

The V gene is TRBV19, the J gene TRBJ1-1; TRBD1 might be the D (5 bases). CDR1 is LNHDA, CDR2 SQIVND, per germline (reference sequence). V was shortened by 5 bases and J by 5 bases, with 15 bases between the two germline ends. This CDR3 is built from 14 residues. The CDR3 DNA follows: TGTGCCAGTAGTGGCTACGGGGGGAGGACTGAAGCTTTCTTT. It translates to CASSGYGGRTEAFF.

The chain employs TRBV5-4 and TRBJ1-3, with D perhaps matching TRBD1 (6 bases). The CDR3 is 16 residues long. Germline V CDR1 and CDR2: SGHNT, YYREEE (reference sequence). V lost 0 bases and J 0 bases, leaving 10 bases between the germline ends. The CDR3 DNA reads as TGTGCCAGCAGCTTGGACAGGGAAAGCTCTGGAAACACCATATATTTT. Its protein is CASSLDRESSGNTIYF.

This rearrangement joins TRBV27 to TRBJ2-7; D may be TRBD2 (6 bases). Trimming took off 2 bases at V and 3 bases at J, with 11 bases between the two ends. Germline CDR1 MNHEY, CDR2 SMNVEV (reference sequence). This CDR3 is 14 amino acids long. The CDR3 here is CASSLTQGGYEQYF. In DNA, the CDR3 is TGTGCCAGCAGTTTAACCCAGGGAGGCTACGAGCAGTACTTC.

The sample holds one count of this clone. V and J are TRBV5-6 and TRBJ2-5, with TRBD2 as a possible D gene (6 bases). V was pared by 1 base and J by 1 base, with 23 bases between. The CDR3 has 19 amino acids. Germline loops: CDR1 SGHDT, CDR2 YYEEEE. CDR3 amino acids: CASSLRISPGDGVQETQYF. The CDR3, as DNA: TGTGCCAGCAGCTTGAGGATCAGTCCGGGGGACGGAGTCCAAGAGACCCAGTACTTC.

This clone was detected a few times. The V call is TRBV19, the J call TRBJ2-3; D remains ambiguous. The V end lost 1 base, the J end lost 4 bases, and 6 bases lay between the germline ends. The CDR3 consists of 13 residues. CDR1 is LNHDA, CDR2 SQIVND, per germline (reference sequence). The CDR3 loop is CASSIGLADTQYF. As DNA, the CDR3 is TGTGCCAGTAGTATAGGATTAGCAGATACGCAGTATTTT.